Shown below are 12 T cell receptor beta chains from a single sample sequenced in a study of OX40 agonist ivuxolimab in advanced cancers. The method was immunoSEQ multiplex PCR; TCRdb's version includes in-frame clones alone and lacks a portion of them. Here the sample spans 65,000 to 100,000 clones, roughly 88% being singletons. The sample in question was CD4+ or CD8+ T cells sorted from blood, obtained in a trial of the OX40 agonist ivuxolimab. These TCRs come from an adult with an advanced solid tumor such as melanoma, head and neck, liver or kidney cancer.

The table lists this clone with a count of one. V usage is TRBV11-2 and J usage is TRBJ1-3; no reliable D call. Germline loops: CDR1 SGHAT, CDR2 FQNNGV. V lost 0 bases, J lost 2 bases, and 8 bases lay in between. CDR3 length equals 15 residues. The CDR3 protein is CASSLDSDPGNTIYF. The CDR3 DNA follows: TGTGCCAGCAGCTTAGATTCTGACCCTGGAAACACCATATATTTT.

The chain is built from TRBV2 and TRBJ2-2; D possibly corresponds to TRBD2 (5 bases). This CDR3 has 15 amino acids. The germline V gene has CDR1 SNHLY and CDR2 FYNNEI. V was cut by 7 bases and J by 7 bases, with 19 bases left in between. The CDR3 DNA reads TGTGCCAGCATAAAGTCCGGGGATGGTCTCGGGGAGCTGTTTTTT. Protein sequence: CASIKSGDGLGELFF.

The V and J genes are TRBV28 and TRBJ1-5; D ambiguous. The germline V and J ends were trimmed by 4 bases and 9 bases, with 19 bases remaining between them. This CDR3 has 15 residues. Germline assignment: CDR1 MDHEN and CDR2 SYDVKM. The CDR3 coding sequence is TGTGCCAGCAGTTCCCTGGACGCCTTTCTTCGGCCCCAGCATTTT. Translation: CASSSLDAFLRPQHF. The full variable domain, its missing parts supplied by reference TRBV28 and TRBJ1-5, is DVKVTQSSRYLVKRTGEKVFLECVQDMDHENMFWYRQDPGLGLRLIYFSYDVKMKEKGDIPEGYSVSREKKERFSLILESASTNQTSMYLCASSSLDAFLRPQHFGDGTRLSIL.

The chain recombines TRBV13 with TRBJ2-1, with TRBD2 matching over 8 bases. Trimming at V came to 1 base and at J to 8 bases, leaving 13 bases not matched to a gene. The CDR3 totals 17 residues. Germline V gene lookup returns CDR1 PRHDT and CDR2 FYEKMQ (reference sequence). The CDR3 DNA reads TGTGCCAGCAGCTTAGCCCCGACAGCCGGGAGGGGCGATGAGCAGTTCTTC. Translating it yields CASSLAPTAGRGDEQFF.

The genes are TRBV9 and TRBJ2-1; 7 nucleotides align to TRBD1. The CDR3 runs 15 residues. With 0 bases clipped from V and 8 bases from J, the junction kept 8 bases outside the gene matches. The germline gives CDR1 SGDLS, CDR2 YYNGEE. CDR3 DNA sequence: TGTGCCAGCAGCGTAGTACGGACAGGTCGTTATGAGCAGTTCTTC. This gives the protein CASSVVRTGRYEQFF.

This clone was picked up a small number of times. This chain links TRBV6-1 with TRBJ1-1, with 7 bases lining up with TRBD1. J gave up 7 bases and V 4 bases, and 6 bases lay outside the gene matches. Germline CDR1 is MNHNS and CDR2 is SASEGT. CDR3 size: 13 residues. The CDR3 region is CASSVYRGNEAFF. CDR3 bases: TGTGCCAGCAGTGTGTACAGGGGAAATGAAGCTTTCTTT.

The chain combines TRBV7-3 with TRBJ2-7; D not certain. The V gene's germline CDR1 is SGHTA and CDR2 FQGTGA. The CDR3 runs 14 residues. V lost 2 bases and J lost 1, with 9 bases in between. CDR3 sequence reads: CASSLVPGSYEQYF. The DNA for the CDR3 is TGTGCCAGCAGCTTAGTCCCGGGTTCCTACGAGCAGTACTTC. Looking up the rest from reference TRBV7-3 and TRBJ2-7 gives the full variable domain: GAGVSQTPSNKVTEKGKYVELRCDPISGHTALYWYRQSLGQGPEFLIYFQGTGAADDSGLPNDRFFAVRPEGSVSTLKIQRTERGDSAVYLCASSLVPGSYEQYFGPGTRLTVT.

The J gene is TRBJ2-7, the V gene TRBV28, with 9 bases matching TRBD2. The ends lost 3 bases at V and 1 base at J; junction bases unmatched: 4. Per germline, CDR1 MDHEN and CDR2 SYDVKM. The CDR3 has 15 residues. The CDR3 spells CASSFSSGRSYEQYF. The CDR3, as DNA: TGTGCCAGCAGTTTTTCCAGCGGGAGGTCCTACGAGCAGTACTTC.

This sequence joins TRBV28 and TRBJ2-7; D is unclear. The ends were cut back, 5 bases at V and 2 bases at J, with 16 bases in the middle. Per the germline V gene, CDR1 is MDHEN and CDR2 is SYDVKM. The CDR3 extends over 15 amino acids. The CDR3 loop reads CASSPQTGAAYEQYF. CDR3 nucleotides: TGTGCCAGCAGTCCCCAGACTGGAGCTGCCTACGAGCAGTACTTC.

This clone was seen a single time. The chain recombines TRBV4-1 with TRBJ2-7; 8 nucleotides agree with TRBD2. This CDR3 has 13 amino acids. Trimming at V came to 3 bases and at J to 6 bases, leaving 4 bases not matched to a gene. Per germline, CDR1 MGHRA and CDR2 YSYEKL. This chain's CDR3 is CASSQPTSAEQYF. Here the CDR3 DNA reads TGCGCCAGCAGCCAGCCGACTAGCGCCGAGCAGTACTTC.

This chain joins TRBV6-6 and TRBJ2-1; TRBD2 might be the D (6 bases). Germline CDR1 and CDR2: MNHNY and SVGAGI (reference sequence). Trimming pared 7 bases from V and 0 bases from J, leaving 10 bases between. This CDR3 has 14 amino acids. CDR3 in amino acids: CASNRESSYNEQFF. The DNA for the CDR3 is TGTGCCAGCAATCGGGAGAGCTCCTACAATGAGCAGTTCTTC.

This clone was detected a few times. The chain employs TRBV7-9 and TRBJ2-1; the match to TRBD2 covers 8 bases. CDR3 length: 15 amino acids. Germline trimming cut 5 bases from V and 4 bases from J; bases unmatched to any gene: 7. CDR1 is SEHNR, CDR2 FQNEAQ, per germline (reference sequence). Here the CDR3 reads CASSPTSGAYNEQFF. CDR3 nucleotide sequence: TGTGCCAGCAGCCCTACTAGCGGAGCTTACAATGAGCAGTTCTTC.